This T cell receptor beta chain is drawn from a study of OX40 agonist ivuxolimab in advanced cancers. About the investigation overall: Ivuxolimab, which targeted the costimulatory receptor OX40 (CD134), was an agonistic, fully human IgG2 monoclonal antibody. Intravenous ivuxolimab was administered to patients every 2 weeks at six dose levels: 0.01, 0.1, 0.3, 1.5, 3 and 10 mg/kg. Of the approximately 54 dose-escalation patients, hepatocellular carcinoma was present in some 19, melanoma in approximately 15, renal cell carcinoma in 9 and head and neck cancer in 9. A male proportion of 70% to 90% and a mean age of roughly 55 years, ranging from 23 to 79, were recorded for the dose-escalation cohort. Patients were allowed to have had prior anti-PD-1, anti-PD-L1 or anti-CTLA-4 therapy, and approximately 40% of the dose-escalation patients had been treated with checkpoint inhibitors. Three dose-escalation patients achieved partial responses, one with hepatocellular carcinoma and two with cutaneous melanoma. The point of sequencing TCRbeta in the periphery was to test whether ivuxolimab changed TCR sequence diversity and drove clonal T-cell expansion. The paper reports the monotherapy dose-escalation portion (N = 52 patients) of the phase I ivuxolimab trial. What the research found in general, with its limitations: In the 0.1-3.0 mg/kg groups, partial responders had among the lowest normalized peripheral clonal expansion, particularly in CD8+ T cells. Low levels of normalized T-cell clonal expansion were also seen in some patients who did not respond. After ivuxolimab, expanded clones were on average more numerous among CD8+ T cells than among CD4+ T cells. At doses of 0.1 to 3.0 mg/kg, clonal expansion of both CD4+ and CD8+ blood T cells was observed from baseline to week 6. Which antigens the clonally expanded peripheral T cells were specific for was not determined.

After removal of 3 bases from V and 7 bases from J, the junction retains 15 bases not matched to a gene. From cysteine to phenylalanine, the CDR3 is 17 amino acids long. The entry retains the CDR3 DNA only, 51 bases that are in frame from base 1. CDR1 MDHEN and CDR2 SYDVKM were looked up in the germline V gene. Concerning this clone: Its target antigen remains unknown. Base-call qualities are not available, and no considerably larger clone is one nucleotide away.

The trial excluded patients who had a history of autoimmune disease or were on systemic immunosuppression. In every dose cohort, peripheral blood was drawn for TCR sequencing at baseline, cycle 4 day 1, and cycle 7 day 1. Samples came from an open-label, multicenter, first-in-human phase I dose-escalation trial of ivuxolimab. Adults with locally advanced or metastatic head and neck squamous cell, hepatocellular, melanoma or renal cell carcinoma were enrolled in the trial. Before TCR sequencing, CD4+ T cells and CD8+ T cells from peripheral blood were sorted into separate populations. For sequencing of the TCRbeta CDR3 region, genomic DNA was extracted from the sorted cells. The immunoSEQ Assay was used to sequence the TCRbeta CDR3 regions. TCRdb provides this immuneACCESS table in a form limited to in-frame rearrangements. Some clones are lacking; in checked studies, under half of them reflect an unresolved V gene, and why the rest are absent is not known. The sample yields 66,000 or so clones; about 77% were counted once. Around 1.7% of the sample comes from the top ten.

The sequence was obtained from an adult with an advanced solid tumor such as melanoma, head and neck, liver or kidney cancer. The chain is assembled from TRBV28 and TRBJ1-5, with TRBD1 identical over 7 junction bases. This specimen consisted of CD4+ or CD8+ T cells sorted from blood, obtained in a trial of the OX40 agonist ivuxolimab. CDR3 loop: CASSFPSGEGAGQPQHF. Here is the DNA: TGTGCCAGCAGTTTTCCCTCGGGGGAGGGGGCCGGCCAGCCCCAGCATTTT.